Below are 18 T cell receptor beta chains sequenced from a single sample in a study of blood T cell repertoires in COVID-19. Clones were read by immunoSEQ multiplex PCR, and TCRdb kept only the in-frame ones, dropping some. The sample carries roughly 67,000 clones, 86% recorded once. Sequencing input: peripheral blood. Source of these receptors: a man aged 45-60 years with active COVID-19.

CDR3 protein: CASSPRPTKDHNEQFF. In nucleotides, the CDR3 is TGCGCCAGCAGCCCCCGTCCCACTAAGGATCACAATGAGCAGTTCTTC. V and J are TRBV4-1 and TRBJ2-1; D is uncertain. Germline CDR1 MGHRA, CDR2 YSYEKL. CDR3 length: 16 amino acids. V shed 4 bases and J shed 5 bases, with 18 bases lying between them.

The genes are TRBV7-8 and TRBJ1-1, with 10 bases aligning to TRBD1. The CDR3 is 16 residues long. The germline V gene has CDR1 SGHVS and CDR2 FQNEAQ. V was clipped by 5 bases and J by 4 bases; unmatched bases: 10. This CDR3 is CASSPRDRGWGTEAFF. The CDR3, as DNA: TGTGCCAGCAGCCCTAGGGACAGGGGATGGGGCACTGAAGCTTTCTTT.

This clone was picked up one time. The chain has TRBV5-6 and TRBJ2-2; 12 bases fit TRBD2. V gave up 2 bases and J gave up 6 bases; unmatched junction bases: 8. The CDR3 covers 17 residues. Germline V gene lookup returns CDR1 SGHDT and CDR2 YYEEEE. CDR3 protein: CASSLALAGGLAGELFF. CDR3 sequence (DNA): TGTGCCAGCAGCTTAGCCCTAGCGGGGGGGCTGGCCGGGGAGCTGTTTTTT.

This chain connects TRBV5-1 to TRBJ1-1, with D maybe TRBD1 (6 bases). The CDR3 extends over 14 amino acids. Deletions cut 1 base from V and 1 base from J, with 8 bases between. Germline V gene lookup returns CDR1 SGHRS and CDR2 YFSETQ. The CDR3 DNA is TGCGCCAGCAGCTTGCTCAGGGGGAACACTGAAGCTTTCTTT. Translated, it gives CASSLLRGNTEAFF.

The chain links TRBV24-1 to TRBJ2-1, with TRBD2 matching 9 bases. With V trimmed by 4 bases and J by 1 base, 4 bases remained unmatched. This CDR3 is built from 16 residues. Germline V gene data show CDR1 as KGHDR and CDR2 as SFDVKD. The CDR3 reads CATSDSSGRSYNEQFF. DNA of the CDR3: TGTGCCACCAGTGACTCCAGCGGGAGGTCCTACAATGAGCAGTTCTTC.

The chain couples TRBV29-1 to TRBJ1-2, with D maybe TRBD1 (6 bases). The CDR3 covers 14 residues. CDR1 is SQVTM and CDR2 is ANQGSEA in the germline V gene. Between the trimmed V and J ends, which lost 0 bases and 3 bases, there was a span of 11 bases. CDR3 nucleotides: TGCAGCGTTGAAGATCATTACAGGGACTATGGCTACACCTTC. Residues: CSVEDHYRDYGYTF.

V usage is TRBV14 and J usage is TRBJ1-2; 7 bases are a match to TRBD1. Germline CDR1 and CDR2: SGHDN and FVKESK. The CDR3 covers 13 residues. V was clipped by 2 bases and J by 8 bases; unmatched bases: 5. For the CDR3, the DNA is TGTGCCAGCAGCCAAAGATCGGGACAGGGCTACACCTTC. Its translation is CASSQRSGQGYTF.

The chain has TRBV7-7 and TRBJ2-5; maybe TRBD2 (5 bases). CDR3 length: 15 residues. The germline gives CDR1 SSHAT, CDR2 FNYEAQ (reference sequence). The germline V and J ends were trimmed by 5 bases and 0 bases, with 13 bases remaining between them. CDR3 residues: CASSPLGENQETQYF. CDR3 sequence (DNA): TGTGCCAGCAGCCCACTAGGAGAAAACCAAGAGACCCAGTACTTC.

V usage is TRBV7-4 and J usage is TRBJ1-5, with a tentative D call TRBD1 (5 bases). V gave up 1 base and J gave up 3 bases, with 16 bases separating them. Germline assignment: CDR1 SGHVT and CDR2 SQSDAQ. The CDR3 is made up of 17 amino acids. CDR3 DNA sequence: TGTGCCAGCAGCTTAGTAGTAGCCGGGGGGAACAATCAGCCCCAGCATTTT. Residues: CASSLVVAGGNNQPQHF. The variable domain in full, completed from reference TRBV7-4 and TRBJ1-5, reads GAGVSQSPRYKVAKRGRDVALRCDSISGHVTLYWYRQTLGQGSEVLTYSQSDAQRDKSGRPSGRFSAERPERSVSTLKIQRTEQGDSAVYLCASSLVVAGGNNQPQHFGDGTRLSIL.

The chain combines TRBV6-6 with TRBJ1-2; D unclear. Germline V gene lookup returns CDR1 MNHNY and CDR2 SVGAGI (reference sequence). V lost 4 bases to trimming and J lost 5 bases, with 8 bases between them. CDR3 length: 12 amino acids. DNA of the CDR3: TGTGCCAGCAGTTCAACCGGGTATGGCTACACCTTC. Amino acids: CASSSTGYGYTF.

The chain carries TRBV28 and TRBJ1-5; TRBD1 matches 7 bases. Germline loops: CDR1 MDHEN, CDR2 SYDVKM. This CDR3 contains 17 residues. Trimming took 7 bases from V and 7 from J; bases not matched to a gene: 19. CDR3 DNA: TGTGCCAGCAAACCTTCGACAGGGCCTCGGATCAGGCAGCCCCAGCATTTT. Encoded protein: CASKPSTGPRIRQPQHF.

This chain joins TRBV5-1 and TRBJ2-1; 10 nucleotides agree with TRBD2. Germline CDR1 SGHRS, CDR2 YFSETQ. There are 16 residues in the CDR3. V trimming: 0 bases; J trimming: 4 bases; junction bases outside the gene matches: 4. This CDR3 is CASSLAVAGGYNEQFF. CDR3 nucleotides: TGCGCCAGCAGCTTGGCTGTAGCGGGGGGATACAATGAGCAGTTCTTC.

This clone occurred once. The chain is built from TRBV24-1 and TRBJ1-1; D may be TRBD1 (5 bases). V was trimmed by 5 bases and J by 5 bases, leaving 11 bases between them. The CDR3 loop spans 13 amino acids. The germline V gene has CDR1 KGHDR and CDR2 SFDVKD. In DNA, the CDR3 is TGTGCCACCAGTGGGGCGGGGCGTACTGAAGCTTTCTTT. Translation: CATSGAGRTEAFF.

The chain carries TRBV19 and TRBJ2-3, with 8 bases matching TRBD1. Trimming removed 4 bases from V and 4 bases from J; junction bases left unmatched: 7. This CDR3 spans 15 amino acids. Germline V lookup: CDR1 LNHDA, CDR2 SQIVND (reference sequence). The CDR3 is CASSRTGTSPDTQYF. In DNA, the CDR3 is TGTGCCAGTAGTAGGACAGGGACATCCCCAGATACGCAGTATTTT.

The J gene is TRBJ2-2, the V gene TRBV19, with 8 nucleotides matching TRBD2. With V trimmed by 3 bases and J by 2 bases, 8 bases remained unmatched. The CDR3 length is 17 residues. Germline V CDR1 and CDR2: LNHDA, SQIVND (reference sequence). CDR3 sequence: CASSIDATSVNTGELFF. CDR3 nucleotide sequence: TGTGCCAGTAGTATCGACGCGACTAGCGTTAACACCGGGGAGCTGTTTTTT.

V gene TRBV24-1 combines with J gene TRBJ2-1, with 7 positions matching TRBD2. This CDR3 is 16 amino acids long. The V gene's germline CDR1 is KGHDR and CDR2 SFDVKD. J was trimmed by 5 bases and V by 4 bases; bases with no gene match: 10. The chain's CDR3 is CATSETSPGSDNEQFF. The CDR3 DNA sequence: TGTGCCACCAGTGAGACTAGCCCCGGGTCGGACAATGAGCAGTTCTTC.

This rearrangement joins TRBV7-2 to TRBJ2-1; 11 nucleotides match TRBD1. Germline CDR1 SGHTA, CDR2 FQGNSA. V lost 5 bases to trimming and J lost 0 bases; unmatched junction nucleotides: 3. CDR3 length: 16 amino acids. DNA of the CDR3: TGTGCCAGCAGCGGACAGGGGGCCGGCTCCTACAATGAGCAGTTCTTC. Translation gives CASSGQGAGSYNEQFF.

CDR3 sequence: CATARTGKNIQYF. CDR3 bases: TGTGCCACTGCGCGGACAGGGAAAAACATTCAGTACTTC. The V call is TRBV13, the J call TRBJ2-4, with TRBD1 matching 8 bases. CDR1 PRHDT and CDR2 FYEKMQ come from the germline V gene (reference sequence). This CDR3 has 13 residues. V was pared by 10 bases and J by 4 bases, with 6 bases of the junction left unmatched. The full variable domain, completed using reference TRBV13 and TRBJ2-4, is AAGVIQSPRHLIKEKRETATLKCYPIPRHDTVYWYQQGPGQDPQFLISFYEKMQSDKGSIPDRFSAQQFSDYHSELNMSSLELGDSALYFCATARTGKNIQYFGAGTRLSVL.